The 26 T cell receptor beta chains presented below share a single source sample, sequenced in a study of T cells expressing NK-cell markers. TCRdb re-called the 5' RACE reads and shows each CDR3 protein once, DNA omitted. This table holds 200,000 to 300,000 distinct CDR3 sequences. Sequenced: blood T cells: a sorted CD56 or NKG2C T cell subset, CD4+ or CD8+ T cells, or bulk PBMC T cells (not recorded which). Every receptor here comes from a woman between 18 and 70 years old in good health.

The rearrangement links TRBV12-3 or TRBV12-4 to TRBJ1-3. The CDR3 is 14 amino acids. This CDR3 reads CASSWGRSGNTIYF.

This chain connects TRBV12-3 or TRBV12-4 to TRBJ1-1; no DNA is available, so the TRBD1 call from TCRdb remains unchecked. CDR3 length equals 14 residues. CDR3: CASRTGPMNTEAFF.

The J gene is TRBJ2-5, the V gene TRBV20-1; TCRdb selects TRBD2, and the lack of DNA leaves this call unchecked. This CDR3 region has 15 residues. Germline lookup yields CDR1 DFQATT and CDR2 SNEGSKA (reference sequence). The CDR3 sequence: CSARDPWSGGETQYF.

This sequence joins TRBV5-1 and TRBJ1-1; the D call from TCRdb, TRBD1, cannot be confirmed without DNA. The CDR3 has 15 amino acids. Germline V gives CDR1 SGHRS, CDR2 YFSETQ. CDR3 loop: CASSLAGSGGTEAFF.

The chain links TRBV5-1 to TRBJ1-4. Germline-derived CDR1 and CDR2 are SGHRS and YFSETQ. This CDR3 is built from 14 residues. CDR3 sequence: CASSLAQPNEKLFF.

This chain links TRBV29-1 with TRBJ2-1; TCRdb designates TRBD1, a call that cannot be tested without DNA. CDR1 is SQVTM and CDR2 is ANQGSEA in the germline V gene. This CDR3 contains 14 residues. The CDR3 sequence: CSVPSREGLDEQFF.

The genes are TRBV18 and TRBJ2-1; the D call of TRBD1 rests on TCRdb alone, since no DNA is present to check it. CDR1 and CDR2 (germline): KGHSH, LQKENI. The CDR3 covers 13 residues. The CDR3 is CASSPTSGGEQFF.

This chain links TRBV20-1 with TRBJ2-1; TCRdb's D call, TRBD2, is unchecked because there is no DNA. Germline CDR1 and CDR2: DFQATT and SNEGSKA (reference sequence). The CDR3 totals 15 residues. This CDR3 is CSARSGTSIYNEQFF.

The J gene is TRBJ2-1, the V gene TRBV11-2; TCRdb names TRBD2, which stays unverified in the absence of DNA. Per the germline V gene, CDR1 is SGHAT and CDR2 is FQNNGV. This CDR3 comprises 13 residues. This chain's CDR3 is CASSLSLAYEQFF.

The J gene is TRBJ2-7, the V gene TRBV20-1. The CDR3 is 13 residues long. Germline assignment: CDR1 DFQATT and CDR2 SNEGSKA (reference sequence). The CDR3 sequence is CSARPYGVYEQYF.

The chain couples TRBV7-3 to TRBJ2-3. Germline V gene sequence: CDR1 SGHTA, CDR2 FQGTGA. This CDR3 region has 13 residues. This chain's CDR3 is CASSSRASDTQYF. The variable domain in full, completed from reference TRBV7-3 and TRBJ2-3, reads GAGVSQTPSNKVTEKGKYVELRCDPISGHTALYWYRQSLGQGPEFLIYFQGTGAADDSGLPNDRFFAVRPEGSVSTLKIQRTERGDSAVYLCASSSRASDTQYFGPGTRLTVL.

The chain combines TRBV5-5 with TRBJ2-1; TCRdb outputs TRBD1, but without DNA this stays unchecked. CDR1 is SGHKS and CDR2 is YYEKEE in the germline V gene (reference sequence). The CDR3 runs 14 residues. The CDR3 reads CASSSRGLDNEQFF.

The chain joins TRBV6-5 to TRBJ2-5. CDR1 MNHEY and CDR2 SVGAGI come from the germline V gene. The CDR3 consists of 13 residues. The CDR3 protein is CASSSSREETQYF.

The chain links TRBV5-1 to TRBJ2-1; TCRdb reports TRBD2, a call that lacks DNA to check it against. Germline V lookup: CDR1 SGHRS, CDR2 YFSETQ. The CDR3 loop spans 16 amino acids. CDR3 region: CASSSLAGSGYNEQFF.

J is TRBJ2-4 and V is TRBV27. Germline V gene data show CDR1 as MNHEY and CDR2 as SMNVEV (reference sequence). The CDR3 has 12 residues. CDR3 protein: CASRIYENIQYF.

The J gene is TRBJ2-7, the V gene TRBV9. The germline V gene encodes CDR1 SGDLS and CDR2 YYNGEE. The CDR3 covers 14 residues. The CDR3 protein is CASSVVGTSYEQYF.

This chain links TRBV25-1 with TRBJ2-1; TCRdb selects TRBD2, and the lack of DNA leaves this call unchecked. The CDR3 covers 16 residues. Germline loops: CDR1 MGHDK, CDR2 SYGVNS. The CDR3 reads CASSDPAGGRDVEQFF.

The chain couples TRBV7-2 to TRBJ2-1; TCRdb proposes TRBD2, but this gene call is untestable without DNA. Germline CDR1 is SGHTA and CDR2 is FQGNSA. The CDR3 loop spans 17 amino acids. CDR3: CASSPRLAGAAGNEQFF.

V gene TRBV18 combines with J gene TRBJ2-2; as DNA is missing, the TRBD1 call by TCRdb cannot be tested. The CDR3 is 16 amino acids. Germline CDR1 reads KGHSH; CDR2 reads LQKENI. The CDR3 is CASSPQGGGFTGELFF.

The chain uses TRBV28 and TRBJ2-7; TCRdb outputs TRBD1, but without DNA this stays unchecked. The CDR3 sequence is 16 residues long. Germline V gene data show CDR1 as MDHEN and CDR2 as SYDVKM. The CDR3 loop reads CASSSPFGSQSYEQYF.

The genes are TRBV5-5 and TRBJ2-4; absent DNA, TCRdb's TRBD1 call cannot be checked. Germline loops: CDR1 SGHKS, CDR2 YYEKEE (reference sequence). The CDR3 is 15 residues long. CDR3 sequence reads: CASSLTRGLRNIQYF.

CDR3 residues: CSATATSPSQETQYF. The chain uses TRBV20-1 and TRBJ2-5; TCRdb returns TRBD2, unconfirmable since there is no DNA. This CDR3 has 15 residues. Looked up from germline, CDR1 is DFQATT and CDR2 is SNEGSKA (reference sequence).

CDR3 region: CATSEQGVDTEAFF. The chain uses TRBV15 and TRBJ1-1; lacking DNA, the TRBD1 call made by TCRdb goes unchecked. Germline V CDR1 and CDR2: LNHNV, YYDKDF (reference sequence). CDR3 size: 14 residues. Together with reference TRBV15 and TRBJ1-1, the CDR3 gives the full variable domain: DAMVIQNPRYQVTQFGKPVTLSCSQTLNHNVMYWYQQKSSQAPKLLFHYYDKDFNNEADTPDNFQSRRPNTSFCFLDIRSPGLGDTAMYLCATSEQGVDTEAFFGQGTRLTVV.

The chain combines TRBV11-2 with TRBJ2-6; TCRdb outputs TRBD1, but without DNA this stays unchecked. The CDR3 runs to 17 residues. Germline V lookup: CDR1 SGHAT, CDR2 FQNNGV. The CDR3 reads CASSSPRGGSGANVLTF. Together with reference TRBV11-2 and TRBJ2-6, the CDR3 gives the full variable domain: EAGVAQSPRYKIIEKRQSVAFWCNPISGHATLYWYQQILGQGPKLLIQFQNNGVVDDSQLPKDRFSAERLKGVDSTLKIQPAKLEDSAVYLCASSSPRGGSGANVLTFGAGSRLTVL.

CDR3 sequence reads: CASSRQGTNTEAFF. V usage is TRBV4-3 and J usage is TRBJ1-1; TCRdb lists TRBD1, though no DNA is available to test this call. Per the germline V gene, CDR1 is LGHNA and CDR2 is YSLEER. The CDR3 spans 14 residues.

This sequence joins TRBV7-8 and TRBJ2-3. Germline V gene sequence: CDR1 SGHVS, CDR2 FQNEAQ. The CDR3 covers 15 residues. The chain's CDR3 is CASSLSNLVGDTQYF.